The source of this T cell receptor (beta chain) is a study of shared clonotypes between healthy human individuals. Whole-study results and caveats: Naive CD4 clonotypes overlapped across a few donors at about 5%. Generation probabilities were higher for clonotypes shared across all four sorted-subset donors than for unshared ones. Sampling covered blood only; tissue repertoires likely differ.

With regard to this clone: Its antigen is as yet unknown.

Germline CDR1 SSHAT, CDR2 FNYEAQ (reference sequence). V lost 4 bases and J lost 5; bases outside the gene matches: 5. This CDR3 is 15 amino acids long. Researchers partitioned CD4+ cells into CD45RA+ naive and CD45RA-negative memory subsets. The assay was immunoSEQ multiplex PCR, and TCRdb's table has in-frame clones only and misses some. The table records about 2.5 million clones, roughly 92% of them present only once. The chain combines TRBV7-7 with TRBJ2-3; TRBD2 aligns across 11 bases. The source is a man between 18 and 35 years old in good health. Some clones in this sample may be carry-over from other donors' samples. Sequencing input: naive CD4+ T cells from PBMCs. The subset was: CD45RA+ positively selected. In DNA, the CDR3 is TGTGCCAGCAGCTCTAGCGGGAGGCCCGGAGATACGCAGTATTTT. This codes for CASSSSGRPGDTQYF.